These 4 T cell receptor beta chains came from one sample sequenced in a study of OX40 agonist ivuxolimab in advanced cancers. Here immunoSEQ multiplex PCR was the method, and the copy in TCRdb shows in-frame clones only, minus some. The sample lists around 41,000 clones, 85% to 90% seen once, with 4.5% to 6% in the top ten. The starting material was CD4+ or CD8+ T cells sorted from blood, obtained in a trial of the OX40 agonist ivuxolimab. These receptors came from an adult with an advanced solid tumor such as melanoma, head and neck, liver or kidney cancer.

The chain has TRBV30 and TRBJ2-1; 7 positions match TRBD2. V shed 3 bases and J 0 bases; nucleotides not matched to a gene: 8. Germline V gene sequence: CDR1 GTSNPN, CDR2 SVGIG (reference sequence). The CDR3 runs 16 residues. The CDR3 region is CAWRREGRSSYNEQFF. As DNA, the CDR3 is TGTGCCTGGAGAAGGGAGGGCCGGAGCTCCTACAATGAGCAGTTCTTC. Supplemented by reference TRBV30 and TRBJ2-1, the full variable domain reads SQTIHQWPATLVQPVGSPLSLECTVEGTSNPNLYWYRQAAGRGLQLLFYSVGIGQISSEVPQNLSASRPQDRQFILSSKKLLLSDSGFYLCAWRREGRSSYNEQFFGPGTRLTVL.

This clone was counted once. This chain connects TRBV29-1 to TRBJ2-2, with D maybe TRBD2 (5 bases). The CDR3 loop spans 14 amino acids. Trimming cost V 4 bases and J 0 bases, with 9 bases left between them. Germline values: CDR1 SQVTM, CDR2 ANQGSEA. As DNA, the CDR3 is TGCAGCGTTGGACGGGAATCGAACACCGGGGAGCTGTTTTTT. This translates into CSVGRESNTGELFF.

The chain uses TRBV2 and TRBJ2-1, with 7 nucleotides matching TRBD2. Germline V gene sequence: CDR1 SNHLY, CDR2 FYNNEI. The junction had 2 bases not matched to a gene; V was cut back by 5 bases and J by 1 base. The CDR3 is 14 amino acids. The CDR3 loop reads CASSLAVSYNEQFF. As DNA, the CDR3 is TGTGCCAGCAGTCTAGCGGTGTCCTACAATGAGCAGTTCTTC.

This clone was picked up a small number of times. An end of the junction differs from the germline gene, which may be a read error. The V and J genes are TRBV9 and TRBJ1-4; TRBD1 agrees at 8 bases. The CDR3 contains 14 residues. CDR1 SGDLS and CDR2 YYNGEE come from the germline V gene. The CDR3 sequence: CASSVRQGNEKLFF. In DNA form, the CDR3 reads TGTGCCAGCAGCGTACGACAGGGGAATGAGAAACTGTTTTTT.